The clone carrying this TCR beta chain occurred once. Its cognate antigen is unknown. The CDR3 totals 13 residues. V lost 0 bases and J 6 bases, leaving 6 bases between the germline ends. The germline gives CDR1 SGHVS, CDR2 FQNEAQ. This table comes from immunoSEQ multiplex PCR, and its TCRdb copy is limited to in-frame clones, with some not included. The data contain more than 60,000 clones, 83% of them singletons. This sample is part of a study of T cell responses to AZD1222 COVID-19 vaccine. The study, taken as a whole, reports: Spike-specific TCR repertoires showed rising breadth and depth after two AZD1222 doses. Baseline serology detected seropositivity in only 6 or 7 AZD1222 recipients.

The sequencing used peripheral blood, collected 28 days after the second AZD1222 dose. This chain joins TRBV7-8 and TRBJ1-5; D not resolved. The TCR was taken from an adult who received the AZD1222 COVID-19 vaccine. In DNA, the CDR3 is TGTGCCAGCAGCTTAGCGCAAGGTCAGCCCCAGCATTTT. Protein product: CASSLAQGQPQHF.